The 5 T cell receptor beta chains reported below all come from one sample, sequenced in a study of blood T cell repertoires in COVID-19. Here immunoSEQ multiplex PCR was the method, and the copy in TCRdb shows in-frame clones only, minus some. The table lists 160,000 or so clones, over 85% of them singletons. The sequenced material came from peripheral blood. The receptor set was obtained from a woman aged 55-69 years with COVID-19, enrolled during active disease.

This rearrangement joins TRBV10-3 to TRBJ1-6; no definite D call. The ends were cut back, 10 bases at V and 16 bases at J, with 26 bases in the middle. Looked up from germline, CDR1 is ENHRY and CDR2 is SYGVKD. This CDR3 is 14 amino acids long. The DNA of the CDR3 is TGTGCCAGCAAGCCCCGTGCACAGTCTGGGGAGCTCCACTTT. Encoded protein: CASKPRAQSGELHF.

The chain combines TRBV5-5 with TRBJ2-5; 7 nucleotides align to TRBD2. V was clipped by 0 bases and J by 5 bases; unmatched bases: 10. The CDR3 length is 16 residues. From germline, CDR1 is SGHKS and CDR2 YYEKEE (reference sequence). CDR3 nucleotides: TGTGCCAGCAGCTTGGGCGCGGGGGAGACACCGGAGACCCAGTACTTC. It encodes CASSLGAGETPETQYF.

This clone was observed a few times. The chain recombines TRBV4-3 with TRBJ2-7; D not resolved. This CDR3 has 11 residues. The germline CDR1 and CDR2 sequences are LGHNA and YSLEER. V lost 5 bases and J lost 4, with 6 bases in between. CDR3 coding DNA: TGCGCCAGCAGCTCGAGATACGAGCAGTACTTC. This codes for CASSSRYEQYF.

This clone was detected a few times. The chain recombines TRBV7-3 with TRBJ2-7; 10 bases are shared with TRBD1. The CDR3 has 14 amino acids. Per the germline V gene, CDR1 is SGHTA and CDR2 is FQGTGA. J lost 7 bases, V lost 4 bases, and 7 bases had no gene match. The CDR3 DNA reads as TGTGCCAGCAGCTCCGGGACAGGGGCTCAAGAGCAGTACTTC. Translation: CASSSGTGAQEQYF.

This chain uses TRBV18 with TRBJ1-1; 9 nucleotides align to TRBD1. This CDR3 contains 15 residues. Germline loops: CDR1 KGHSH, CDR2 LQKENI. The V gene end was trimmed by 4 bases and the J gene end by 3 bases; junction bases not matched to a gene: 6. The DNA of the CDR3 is TGTGCCAGCTCACTCGCACAGGGGGCCGACACTGAAGCTTTCTTT. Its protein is CASSLAQGADTEAFF.